This TCR beta chain was obtained from a study of blood T cell repertoires in COVID-19. Study context: The United States, Italy and Spain were the sources of the acute and convalescent COVID-19 samples. Sources were T cells, B-cell-depleted T cells, or PBMCs; the material itself was cDNA or gDNA.

Cohorts were based on clinical histories the participants reported. Repertoires were generated with immunoSEQ multiplex PCR, while TCRdb's copy carries only in-frame clones and drops some. The sample consists of about 440,000 clones, 70% to 90% of them appearing once. The specimen sequenced was PBMCs or T cells enriched from blood (not recorded which). This sequence was found in a woman aged 18-35 years with acute COVID-19.

CDR3 protein: CSAWSGNDQPQHF. CDR3 in DNA: TGCAGCGCGTGGTCCGGGAATGACCAGCCCCAGCATTTT. This chain uses TRBV29-1 with TRBJ1-5; D not certain. V was trimmed by 7 bases and J by 7 bases, leaving 17 bases between them. From germline, CDR1 is SQVTM and CDR2 ANQGSEA. The CDR3 is 13 residues long.